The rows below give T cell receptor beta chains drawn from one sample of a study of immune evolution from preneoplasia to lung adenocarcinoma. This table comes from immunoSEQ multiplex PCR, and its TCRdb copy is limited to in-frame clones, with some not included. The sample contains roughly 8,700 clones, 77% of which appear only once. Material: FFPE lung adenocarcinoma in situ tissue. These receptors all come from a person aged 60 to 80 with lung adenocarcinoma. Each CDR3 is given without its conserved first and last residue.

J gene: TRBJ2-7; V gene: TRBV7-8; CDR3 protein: ASSLVVFGVDEQY
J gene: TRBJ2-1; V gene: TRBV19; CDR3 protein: ASSRGSGTATRNEQF
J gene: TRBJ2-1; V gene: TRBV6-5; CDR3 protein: ASSYRGSSSYNEQF
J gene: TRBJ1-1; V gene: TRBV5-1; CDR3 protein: ASSFSADTEAF
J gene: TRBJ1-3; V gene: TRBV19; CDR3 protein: ASSLITGLTNTIY
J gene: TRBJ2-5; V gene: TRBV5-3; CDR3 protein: ASSLDRGAQETQY
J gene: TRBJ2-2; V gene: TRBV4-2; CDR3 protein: ASSRVGHVNTGELF
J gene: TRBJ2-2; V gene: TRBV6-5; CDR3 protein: ASRTWGGNTGELF
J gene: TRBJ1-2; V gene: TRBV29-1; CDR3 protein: SVVSPRTGGSIGYT
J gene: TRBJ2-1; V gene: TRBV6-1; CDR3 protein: ASTGTSGYNEQF
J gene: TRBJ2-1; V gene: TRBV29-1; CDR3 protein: SVDVGQGVYNEQF
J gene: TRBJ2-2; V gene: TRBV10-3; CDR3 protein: AISEAAGALSGELF
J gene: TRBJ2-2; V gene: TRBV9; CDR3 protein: ASSGKTGVTGELF
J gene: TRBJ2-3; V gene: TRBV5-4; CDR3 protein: ASSMLLEYPKPDTQY
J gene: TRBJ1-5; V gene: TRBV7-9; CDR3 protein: ASTGTGDHQPQH
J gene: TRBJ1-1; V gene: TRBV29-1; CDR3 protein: SAEPSNTEAF
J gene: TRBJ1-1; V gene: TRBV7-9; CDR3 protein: ASSFANTEAF
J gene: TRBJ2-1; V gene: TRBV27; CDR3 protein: ASSRFGGGNEQF
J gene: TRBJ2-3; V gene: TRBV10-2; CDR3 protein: ASSDMDRIDTQY
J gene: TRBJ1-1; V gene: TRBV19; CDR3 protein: ASSIGRERLNTEAF